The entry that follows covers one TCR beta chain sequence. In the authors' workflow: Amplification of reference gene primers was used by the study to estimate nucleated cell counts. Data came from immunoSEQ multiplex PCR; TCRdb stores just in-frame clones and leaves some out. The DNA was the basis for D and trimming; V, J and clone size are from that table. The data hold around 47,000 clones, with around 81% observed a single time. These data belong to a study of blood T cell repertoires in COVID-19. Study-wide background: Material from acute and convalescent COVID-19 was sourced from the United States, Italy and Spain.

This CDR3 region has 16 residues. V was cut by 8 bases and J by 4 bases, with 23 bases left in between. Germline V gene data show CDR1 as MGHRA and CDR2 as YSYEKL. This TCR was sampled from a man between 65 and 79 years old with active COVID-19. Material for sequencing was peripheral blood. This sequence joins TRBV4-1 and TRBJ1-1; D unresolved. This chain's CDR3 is CASRQTNEGLGTEAFF. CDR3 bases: TGCGCCAGCCGACAAACAAACGAAGGACTGGGCACTGAAGCTTTCTTT.